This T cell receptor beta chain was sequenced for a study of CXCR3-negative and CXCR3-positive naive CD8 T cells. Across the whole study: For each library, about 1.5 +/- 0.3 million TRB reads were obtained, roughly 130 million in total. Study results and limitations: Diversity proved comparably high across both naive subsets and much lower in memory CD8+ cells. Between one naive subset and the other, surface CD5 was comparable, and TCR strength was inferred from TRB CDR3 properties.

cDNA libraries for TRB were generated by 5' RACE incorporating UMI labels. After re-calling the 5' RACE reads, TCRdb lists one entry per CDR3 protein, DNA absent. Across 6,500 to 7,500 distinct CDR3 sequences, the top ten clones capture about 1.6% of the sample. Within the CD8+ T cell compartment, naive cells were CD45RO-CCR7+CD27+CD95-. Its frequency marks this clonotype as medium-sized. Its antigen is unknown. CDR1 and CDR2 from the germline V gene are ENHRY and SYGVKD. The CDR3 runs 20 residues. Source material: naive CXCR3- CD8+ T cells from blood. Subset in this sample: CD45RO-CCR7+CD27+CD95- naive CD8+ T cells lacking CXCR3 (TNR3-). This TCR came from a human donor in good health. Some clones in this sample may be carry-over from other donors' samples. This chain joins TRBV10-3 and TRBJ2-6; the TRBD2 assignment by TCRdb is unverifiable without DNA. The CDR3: CAISEMGLAGQSSGANVLTF.